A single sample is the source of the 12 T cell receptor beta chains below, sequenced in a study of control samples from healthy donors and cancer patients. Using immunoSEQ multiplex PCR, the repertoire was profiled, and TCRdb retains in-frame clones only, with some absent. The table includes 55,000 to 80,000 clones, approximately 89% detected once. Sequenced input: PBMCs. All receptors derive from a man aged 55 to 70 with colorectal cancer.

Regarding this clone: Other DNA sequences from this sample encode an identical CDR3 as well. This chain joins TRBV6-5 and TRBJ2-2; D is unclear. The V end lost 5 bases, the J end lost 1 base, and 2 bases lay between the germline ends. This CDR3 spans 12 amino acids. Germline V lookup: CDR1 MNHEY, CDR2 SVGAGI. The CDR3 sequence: CASSRNTGELFF. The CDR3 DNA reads TGTGCCAGCAGTAGGAACACCGGGGAGCTGTTTTTT.

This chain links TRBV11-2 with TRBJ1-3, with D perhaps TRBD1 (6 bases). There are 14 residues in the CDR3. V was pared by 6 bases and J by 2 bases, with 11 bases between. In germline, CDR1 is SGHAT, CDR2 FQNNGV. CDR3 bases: TGTGCCAGCAGTCGGGACAATGCTGGAAACACCATATATTTT. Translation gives CASSRDNAGNTIYF.

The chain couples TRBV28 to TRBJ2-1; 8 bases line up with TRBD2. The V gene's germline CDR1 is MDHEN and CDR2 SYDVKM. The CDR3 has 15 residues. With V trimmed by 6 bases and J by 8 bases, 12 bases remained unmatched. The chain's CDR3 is CASSRGGTYYYEQFF. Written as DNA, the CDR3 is TGTGCCAGCAGCCGCGGGGGGACCTATTACTATGAGCAGTTCTTC.

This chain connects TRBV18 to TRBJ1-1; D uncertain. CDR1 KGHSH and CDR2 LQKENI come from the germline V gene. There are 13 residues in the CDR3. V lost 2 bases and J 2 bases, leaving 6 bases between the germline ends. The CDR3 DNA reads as TGTGCCAGCTCACCATCCAGTAACACTGAAGCTTTCTTT. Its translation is CASSPSSNTEAFF.

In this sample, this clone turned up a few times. CDR3 DNA sequence: TGTGCCAGCAGTGACATGGGGACAGGAGGCAATCAGCCCCAGCATTTT. Protein product: CASSDMGTGGNQPQHF. The V and J genes are TRBV6-1 and TRBJ1-5, with 8 bases aligning to TRBD1. Germline CDR1 and CDR2: MNHNS and SASEGT. J lost 2 bases, V lost 3 bases, and 6 bases had no gene match. The CDR3 length is 16 residues.

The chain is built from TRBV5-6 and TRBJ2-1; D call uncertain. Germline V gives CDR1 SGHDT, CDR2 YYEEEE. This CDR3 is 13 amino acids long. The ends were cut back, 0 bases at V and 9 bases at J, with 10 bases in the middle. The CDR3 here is CASSLATPSEQFF. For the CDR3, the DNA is TGTGCCAGCAGCTTGGCGACTCCGAGTGAGCAGTTCTTC.

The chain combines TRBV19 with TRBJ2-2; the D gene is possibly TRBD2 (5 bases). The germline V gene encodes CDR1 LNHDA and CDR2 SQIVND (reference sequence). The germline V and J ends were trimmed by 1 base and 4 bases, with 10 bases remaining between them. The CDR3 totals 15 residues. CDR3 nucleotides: TGTGCCAGTAGTATAGGGCCGGGAAGCACCGGGGAGCTGTTTTTT. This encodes CASSIGPGSTGELFF.

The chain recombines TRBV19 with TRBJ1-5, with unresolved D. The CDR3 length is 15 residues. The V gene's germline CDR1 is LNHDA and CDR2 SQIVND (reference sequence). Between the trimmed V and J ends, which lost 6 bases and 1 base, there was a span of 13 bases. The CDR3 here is CASSILSPSNQPQHF. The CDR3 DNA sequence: TGTGCCAGTAGCATCTTGAGTCCGAGCAATCAGCCCCAGCATTTT.

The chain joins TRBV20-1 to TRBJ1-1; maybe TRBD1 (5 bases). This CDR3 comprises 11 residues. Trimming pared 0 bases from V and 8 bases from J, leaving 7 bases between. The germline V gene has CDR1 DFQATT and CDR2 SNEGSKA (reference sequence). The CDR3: CSARDHREAFF. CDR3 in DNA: TGCAGTGCTAGAGACCACAGGGAAGCTTTCTTT.

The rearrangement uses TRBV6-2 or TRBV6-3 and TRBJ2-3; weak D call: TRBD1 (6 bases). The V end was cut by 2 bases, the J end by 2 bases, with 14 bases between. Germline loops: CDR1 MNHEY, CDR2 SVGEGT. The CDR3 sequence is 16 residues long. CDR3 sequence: CASSYGGHSATDTQYF. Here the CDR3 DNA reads TGTGCCAGCAGTTACGGGGGACACTCAGCCACAGATACGCAGTATTTT.

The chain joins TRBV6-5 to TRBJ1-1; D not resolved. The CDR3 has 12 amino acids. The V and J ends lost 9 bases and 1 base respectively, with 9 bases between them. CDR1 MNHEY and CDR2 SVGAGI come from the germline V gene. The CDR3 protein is CASLSGNTEAFF. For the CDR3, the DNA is TGTGCCAGTTTATCGGGGAACACTGAAGCTTTCTTT.

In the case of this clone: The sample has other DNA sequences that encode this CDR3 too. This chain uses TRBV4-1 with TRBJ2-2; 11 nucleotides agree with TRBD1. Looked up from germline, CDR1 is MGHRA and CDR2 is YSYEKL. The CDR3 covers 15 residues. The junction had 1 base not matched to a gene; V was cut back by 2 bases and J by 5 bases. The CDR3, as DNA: TGCGCCAGCAGCCAAAGGGACAGGGGGACCGGGGAGCTGTTTTTT. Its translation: CASSQRDRGTGELFF.